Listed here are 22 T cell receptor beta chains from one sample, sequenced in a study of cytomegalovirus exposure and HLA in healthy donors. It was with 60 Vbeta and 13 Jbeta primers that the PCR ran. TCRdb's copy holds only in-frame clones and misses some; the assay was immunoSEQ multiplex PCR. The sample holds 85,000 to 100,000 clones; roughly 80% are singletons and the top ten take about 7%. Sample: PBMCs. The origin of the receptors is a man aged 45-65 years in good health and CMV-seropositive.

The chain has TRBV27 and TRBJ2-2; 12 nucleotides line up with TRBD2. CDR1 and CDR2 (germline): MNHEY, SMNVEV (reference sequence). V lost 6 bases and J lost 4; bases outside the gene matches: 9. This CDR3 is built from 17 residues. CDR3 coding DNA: TGTGCCAGCAGCCTTCTAGCGGGGGGGCCCAGCACCGGGGAGCTGTTTTTT. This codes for CASSLLAGGPSTGELFF.

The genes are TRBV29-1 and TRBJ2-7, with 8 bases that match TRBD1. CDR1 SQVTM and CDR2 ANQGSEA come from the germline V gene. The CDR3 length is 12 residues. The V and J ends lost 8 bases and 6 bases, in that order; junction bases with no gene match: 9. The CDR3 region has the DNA TGCAGCCCGTGGACAGGGCCGGCCGAGCAGTACTTC. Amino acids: CSPWTGPAEQYF.

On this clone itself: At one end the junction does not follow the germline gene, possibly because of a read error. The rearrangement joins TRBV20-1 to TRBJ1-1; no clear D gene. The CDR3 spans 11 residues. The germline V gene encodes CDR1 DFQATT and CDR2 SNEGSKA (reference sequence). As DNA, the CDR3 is TGCAGTGCTAGCGAAAACAATGAAGCTTTCTTT. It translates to CSASENNEAFF.

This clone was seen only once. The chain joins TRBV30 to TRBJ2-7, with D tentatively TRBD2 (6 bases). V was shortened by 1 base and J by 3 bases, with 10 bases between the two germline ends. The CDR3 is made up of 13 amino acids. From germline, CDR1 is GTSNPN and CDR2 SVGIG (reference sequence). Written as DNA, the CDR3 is TGTGCCTGGAGTGCGTGGAGGGGCTACGAGCAGTACTTC. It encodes CAWSAWRGYEQYF.

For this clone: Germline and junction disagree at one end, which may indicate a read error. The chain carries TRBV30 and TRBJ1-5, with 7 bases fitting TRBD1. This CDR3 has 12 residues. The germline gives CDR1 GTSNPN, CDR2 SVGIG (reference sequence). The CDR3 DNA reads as TGTGCCTGGTCGACAGGGAAGCAGCCCCAGAATTTT. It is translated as CAWSTGKQPQNF.

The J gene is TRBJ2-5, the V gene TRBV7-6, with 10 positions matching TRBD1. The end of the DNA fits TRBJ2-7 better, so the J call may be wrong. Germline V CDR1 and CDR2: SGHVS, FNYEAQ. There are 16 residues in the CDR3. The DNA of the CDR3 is TGTGCCAGCAGTCATAGACCCGGGACAGGGGTCTACGAGCAGTACTTC. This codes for CASSHRPGTGVYEQYF.

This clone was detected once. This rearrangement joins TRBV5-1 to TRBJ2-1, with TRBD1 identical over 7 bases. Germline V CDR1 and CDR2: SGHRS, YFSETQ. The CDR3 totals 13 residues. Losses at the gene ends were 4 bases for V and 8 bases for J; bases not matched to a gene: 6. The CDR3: CASSVGQTDEQFF. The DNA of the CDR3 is TGCGCCAGCAGCGTGGGACAGACCGATGAGCAGTTCTTC.

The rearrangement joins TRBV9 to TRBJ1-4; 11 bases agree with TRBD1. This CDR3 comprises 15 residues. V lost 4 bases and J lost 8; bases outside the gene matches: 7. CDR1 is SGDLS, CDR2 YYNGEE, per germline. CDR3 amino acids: CASSLSGTGGEKLFF. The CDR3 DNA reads TGTGCCAGCAGCCTTTCCGGGACAGGGGGGGAAAAACTGTTTTTT.

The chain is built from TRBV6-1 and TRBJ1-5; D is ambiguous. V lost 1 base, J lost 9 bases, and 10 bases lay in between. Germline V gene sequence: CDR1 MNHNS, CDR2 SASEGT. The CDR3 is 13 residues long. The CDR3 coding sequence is TGTGCCAGCAGTGAAGACGGACTTCGGCCCCAGCATTTT. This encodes CASSEDGLRPQHF.

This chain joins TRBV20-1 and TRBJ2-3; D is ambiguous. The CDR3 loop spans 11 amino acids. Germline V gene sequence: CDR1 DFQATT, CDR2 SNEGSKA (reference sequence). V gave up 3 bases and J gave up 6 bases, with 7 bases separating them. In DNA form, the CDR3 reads TGCAGTGCTAGTACCGAGGATACGCAGTATTTT. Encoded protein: CSASTEDTQYF.

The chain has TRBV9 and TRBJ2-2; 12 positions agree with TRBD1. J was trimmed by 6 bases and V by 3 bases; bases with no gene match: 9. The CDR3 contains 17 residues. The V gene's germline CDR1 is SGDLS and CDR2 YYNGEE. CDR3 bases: TGTGCCAGCAGCGCAACCGGGACAGGGGGCATGGCCGGGGAGCTGTTTTTT. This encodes CASSATGTGGMAGELFF. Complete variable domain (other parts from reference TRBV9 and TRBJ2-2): DSGVTQTPKHLITATGQRVTLRCSPRSGDLSVYWYQQSLDQGLQFLIQYYNGEERAKGNILERFSAQQFPDLHSELNLSSLELGDSALYFCASSATGTGGMAGELFFGEGSRLTVL.

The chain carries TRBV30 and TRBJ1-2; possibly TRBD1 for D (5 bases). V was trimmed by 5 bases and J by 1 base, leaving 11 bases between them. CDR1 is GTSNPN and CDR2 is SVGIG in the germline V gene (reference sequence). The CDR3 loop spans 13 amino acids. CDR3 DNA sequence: TGTGCCTGGGGACAAGGGCTTAACTATGGCTACACCTTC. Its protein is CAWGQGLNYGYTF.

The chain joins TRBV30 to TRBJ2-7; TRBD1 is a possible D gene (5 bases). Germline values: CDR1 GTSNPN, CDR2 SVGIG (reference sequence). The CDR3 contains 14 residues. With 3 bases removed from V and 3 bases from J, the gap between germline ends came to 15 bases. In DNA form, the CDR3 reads TGTGCCTGGAGGGTTCTAGGGGATAACTACGAGCAGTACTTC. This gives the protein CAWRVLGDNYEQYF.

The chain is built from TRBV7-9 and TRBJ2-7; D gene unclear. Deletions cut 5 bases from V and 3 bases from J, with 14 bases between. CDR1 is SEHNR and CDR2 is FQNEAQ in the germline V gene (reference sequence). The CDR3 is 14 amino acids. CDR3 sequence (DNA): TGTGCCAGCAGCCCCGTGCCAGGTCTCTACGAGCAGTACTTC. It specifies CASSPVPGLYEQYF.

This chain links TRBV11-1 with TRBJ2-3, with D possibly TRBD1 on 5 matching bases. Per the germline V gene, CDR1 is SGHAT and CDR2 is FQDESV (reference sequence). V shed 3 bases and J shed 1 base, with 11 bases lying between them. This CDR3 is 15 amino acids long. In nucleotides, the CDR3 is TGTGCCAGCAGCTTCCCCCAAGGGGGCACAGATACGCAGTATTTT. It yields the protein CASSFPQGGTDTQYF.

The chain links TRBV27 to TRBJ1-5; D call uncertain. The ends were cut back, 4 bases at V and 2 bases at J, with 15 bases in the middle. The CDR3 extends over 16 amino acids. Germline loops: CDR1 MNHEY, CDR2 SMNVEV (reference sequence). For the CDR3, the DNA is TGTGCCAGCAGTTCCTCGGGAGGGAACGGCAATCAGCCCCAGCATTTT. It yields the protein CASSSSGGNGNQPQHF.

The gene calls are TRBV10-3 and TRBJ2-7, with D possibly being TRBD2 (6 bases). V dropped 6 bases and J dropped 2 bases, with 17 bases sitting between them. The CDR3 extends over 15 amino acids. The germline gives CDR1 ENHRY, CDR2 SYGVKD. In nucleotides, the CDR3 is TGTGCCATCAGCCCCCGGGGAGGAAGAGCCTACGAGCAGTACTTC. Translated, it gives CAISPRGGRAYEQYF.

This CDR3 reads CASSPQGAFNSPLHF. The CDR3 nucleotides read TGTGCCAGTAGTCCTCAGGGGGCGTTTAATTCACCCCTCCACTTT. This chain connects TRBV19 to TRBJ1-6, with 8 bases identical to TRBD1. CDR3 length: 15 amino acids. CDR1 is LNHDA, CDR2 SQIVND, per germline (reference sequence). V gave up 5 bases and J gave up 6 bases; unmatched junction bases: 6.

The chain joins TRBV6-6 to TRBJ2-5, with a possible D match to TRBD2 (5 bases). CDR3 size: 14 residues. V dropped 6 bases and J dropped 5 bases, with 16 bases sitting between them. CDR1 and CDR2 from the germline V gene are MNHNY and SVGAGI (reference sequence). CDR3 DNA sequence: TGTGCCAGCAGCTACGGCGCGGGTACGGAGACCCAGTACTTC. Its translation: CASSYGAGTETQYF.

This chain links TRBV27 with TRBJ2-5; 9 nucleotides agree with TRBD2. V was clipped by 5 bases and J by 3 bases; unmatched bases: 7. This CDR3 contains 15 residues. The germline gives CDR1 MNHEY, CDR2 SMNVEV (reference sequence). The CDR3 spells CASSTTIAGEETQYF. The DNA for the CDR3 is TGTGCCAGCAGTACCACGATAGCGGGGGAAGAGACCCAGTACTTC.

In DNA, the CDR3 is TGTGCCTGGAAGGGGTCCACCGGGGAGCTGTTTTTT. Amino acids: CAWKGSTGELFF. The rearrangement links TRBV30 to TRBJ2-2, with a possible D match to TRBD1 (5 bases). This CDR3 region has 12 residues. Germline loops: CDR1 GTSNPN, CDR2 SVGIG (reference sequence). The germline V and J ends were trimmed by 4 bases and 4 bases, with 7 bases remaining between them.

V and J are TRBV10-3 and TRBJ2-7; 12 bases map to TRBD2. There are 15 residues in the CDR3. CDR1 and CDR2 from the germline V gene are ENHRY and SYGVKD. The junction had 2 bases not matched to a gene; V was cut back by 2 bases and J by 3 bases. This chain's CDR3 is CAISETSGGSYEQYF. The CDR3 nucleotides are TGTGCCATCAGTGAGACTAGCGGGGGGAGCTACGAGCAGTACTTC.